These T cell receptor beta chains were read from a single sample in a study of blood T cell repertoires in COVID-19. Only in-frame clones appear in the TCRdb table, and some are missing; sequencing was by immunoSEQ multiplex PCR. Among 200,000 or so clones listed, around 87% were seen once. Material for sequencing was peripheral blood. Every receptor here comes from a man in his sixties with acute or convalescent COVID-19. Each CDR3 is given with its conserved first and last residue. The D gene is left open where the match is weak. Expanded clones get a size class; other rows say once, few or many, or leave the size out.

abundance	v_gene	d_gene	j_gene	len	CDR3aa	CDR3nt
NA	TRBV6-5	TRBD1	TRBJ1-2	13	CASGKTGTYGYTF	TGTGCCAGCGGGAAGACAGGGACCTATGGCTACACCTTC
NA	TRBV19	TRBD1	TRBJ1-1	22	CASRPETGGRVYGDQRNTEAFF	TGTGCCAGTAGACCCGAGACAGGGGGTAGGGTATATGGTGATCAGCGGAACACTGAAGCTTTCTTT
NA	TRBV27	NA	TRBJ2-3	17	CASSDEAGAPRTDTQYF	TGTGCCAGCAGTGATGAGGCAGGGGCACCACGCACAGATACGCAGTATTTT
once	TRBV2	NA	TRBJ2-7	13	CASRGGVWDEQYF	TGTGCCAGCAGAGGGGGAGTCTGGGACGAGCAGTACTTC
once	TRBV12-5	TRBD2	TRBJ2-3	16	CASGLFQTSGTDTQYF	TGTGCTAGTGGTTTGTTCCAGACTAGCGGCACAGATACGCAGTATTTT
NA	TRBV14	NA	TRBJ1-1	14	CASSPVAGSTEAFF	TGTGCCAGCAGCCCCGTGGCGGGGAGCACTGAAGCTTTCTTT
NA	TRBV4-3	NA	TRBJ2-2	15	CASSQDPLTTGELFF	TGCGCCAGCAGCCAAGATCCACTAACCACCGGGGAGCTGTTTTTT
NA	TRBV5-5	NA	TRBJ2-3	17	CASSRNGHGSGADTQYF	TGTGCCAGCAGCCGGAACGGACACGGATCGGGAGCAGATACGCAGTATTTT
once	TRBV2	NA	TRBJ1-2	13	CASSRQYDYGYTF	TGTGCCAGCAGTCGACAGTATGACTATGGCTACACCTTC
NA	TRBV2	TRBD2	TRBJ2-1	16	CASRAGGPSSYNEQFF	TGTGCCAGCAGAGCGGGGGGGCCAAGCTCCTACAATGAGCAGTTCTTC
NA	TRBV5-1	TRBD1	TRBJ1-3	17	CASSTWDRGYSGNTIYF	TGCGCCAGCAGCACTTGGGACAGGGGATACTCTGGAAACACCATATATTTT
NA	TRBV19	NA	TRBJ2-7	13	CASSNGQVIQQYF	TGTGCCAGTAGTAACGGCCAGGTAATCCAGCAGTACTTC
NA	TRBV7-2	NA	TRBJ1-1	13	CASNLQLNTEAFF	TGTGCCAGCAACTTACAGTTGAACACTGAAGCTTTCTTT
NA	TRBV6-5	NA	TRBJ2-5	14	CASSSGTYTETQYF	TGTGCCAGCAGCTCTGGGACTTACACGGAGACCCAGTACTTC
once	TRBV6-2/TRBV6-3	NA	TRBJ2-5	15	CASSRLRQAQETQYF	TGTGCCAGCAGCCGGCTTCGGCAGGCCCAAGAGACCCAGTACTTC
NA	TRBV9	TRBD1	TRBJ1-1	14	CASSLRTGSTEAFF	TGTGCCAGCAGCCTCCGGACAGGGAGTACTGAAGCTTTCTTT
once	TRBV6-1	TRBD2	TRBJ2-5	19	CASRELAGGSSGRQETQYF	TGTGCCAGCAGGGAACTAGCGGGGGGGTCCTCAGGGCGCCAAGAGACCCAGTACTTC
NA	TRBV5-1	TRBD1	TRBJ2-5	16	CASSPDPGQGQETQYF	TGCGCCAGCAGCCCTGATCCGGGACAGGGTCAAGAGACCCAGTACTTC
once	TRBV4-1	TRBD1	TRBJ1-1	14	CASGLTGGNTEAFF	TGCGCCAGCGGGCTTACAGGGGGCAACACTGAAGCTTTCTTT
NA	TRBV9	TRBD2	TRBJ2-2	17	CASSDLGSGGANGELFF	TGTGCCAGCAGCGATTTAGGAAGCGGGGGGGCAAACGGGGAGCTGTTTTTT
NA	TRBV7-9	TRBD1	TRBJ2-3	16	CASSLDRGRGTDTQYF	TGTGCCAGCAGCTTAGACAGGGGGCGCGGCACAGATACGCAGTATTTT
NA	TRBV12-1	NA	TRBJ1-5	19	CASSSVPRTGTHSNQPQHF	TGTGCCAGCAGCTCAGTCCCCCGGACAGGGACTCATAGCAATCAGCCCCAGCATTTT
once	TRBV6-4	TRBD2	TRBJ2-3	15	CASRLRGGALDTQYF	TGTGCCAGCCGACTTCGCGGGGGGGCGTTAGATACGCAGTATTTT
NA	TRBV7-2	TRBD1	TRBJ1-5	13	CASSFNRGQPQHF	TGTGCCAGCAGCTTTAACAGGGGTCAGCCCCAGCATTTT